What follows are 21 T cell receptor beta chains derived from one specimen sequenced in a study of blood T cell repertoires in COVID-19. TCRdb's copy holds only in-frame clones and misses some; the assay was immunoSEQ multiplex PCR. The table lists 180,000 or so clones, 86% of them singletons. Sequenced sample: peripheral blood. The receptors derive from a man aged 55 to 70 with acute or convalescent COVID-19.

The gene calls are TRBV18 and TRBJ1-1, with TRBD1 as a possible D gene (6 bases). Deletions cut 1 base from V and 0 bases from J, with 9 bases between. The V gene's germline CDR1 is KGHSH and CDR2 LQKENI. The CDR3 has 15 residues. The CDR3 sequence is CASSPLTGVNTEAFF. CDR3 nucleotide sequence: TGTGCCAGCTCACCACTGACAGGCGTGAACACTGAAGCTTTCTTT.

The chain uses TRBV3-1 (or the pseudogene TRBV3-2) and TRBJ1-1, with D possibly matching TRBD1 (6 bases). V was clipped by 5 bases and J by 5 bases, with 12 bases between them. The length of the CDR3 is 13 residues. Germline assignment: CDR1 LGHDT and CDR2 YNNKEL (reference sequence). The CDR3 loop is CASSAQGETEAFF. CDR3 in DNA: TGTGCCAGCAGCGCACAGGGAGAAACTGAAGCTTTCTTT.

The V call is TRBV27, the J call TRBJ2-7; 10 bases line up with TRBD2. Losses at the gene ends were 4 bases for V and 7 bases for J; bases not matched to a gene: 10. This CDR3 is 15 amino acids long. Germline V gene data show CDR1 as MNHEY and CDR2 as SMNVEV (reference sequence). The CDR3 region is CASSSDLAGVQEQYF. CDR3 nucleotide sequence: TGTGCCAGCAGTTCGGATCTAGCGGGAGTACAGGAGCAGTACTTC.

V is TRBV7-9 and J is TRBJ2-3; 7 nucleotides align to TRBD1. Germline lookup yields CDR1 SEHNR and CDR2 FQNEAQ (reference sequence). Trimming at V came to 5 bases and at J to 3 bases, leaving 11 bases not matched to a gene. The CDR3 runs 16 residues. The CDR3 is CASSLRQGGGTDTQYF. CDR3 in DNA: TGTGCCAGCAGCCTACGACAGGGTGGGGGTACAGATACGCAGTATTTT.

The chain uses TRBV7-2 and TRBJ1-2, with D possibly TRBD1 on 5 matching bases. With 6 bases removed from V and 5 bases from J, the gap between germline ends came to 13 bases. Germline V lookup: CDR1 SGHTA, CDR2 FQGNSA. The CDR3 contains 13 residues. For the CDR3, the DNA is TGTGCCAGCAGAGCCCCGGGGGGTTATGGCTACACCTTC. Its translation: CASRAPGGYGYTF.

The chain carries TRBV11-2 and TRBJ2-1; 7 bases are a match to TRBD2. Germline assignment: CDR1 SGHAT and CDR2 FQNNGV. CDR3 size: 16 residues. With 4 bases clipped from V and 0 bases from J, the junction kept 6 bases outside the gene matches. The CDR3 region is CASSSLGGSSYNEQFF. CDR3 nucleotide sequence: TGTGCCAGCAGCTCCCTGGGCGGGAGCTCCTACAATGAGCAGTTCTTC. Full variable domain (outside the CDR3, taken from reference TRBV11-2 and TRBJ2-1): EAGVAQSPRYKIIEKRQSVAFWCNPISGHATLYWYQQILGQGPKLLIQFQNNGVVDDSQLPKDRFSAERLKGVDSTLKIQPAKLEDSAVYLCASSSLGGSSYNEQFFGPGTRLTVL.

The rearrangement uses TRBV24-1 and TRBJ2-1; 10 bases align to TRBD2. Germline CDR1 reads KGHDR; CDR2 reads SFDVKD. The CDR3 has 14 residues. The ends lost 5 bases at V and 7 bases at J; junction bases unmatched: 4. The DNA of the CDR3 is TGTGCCACCAGTGTAACTAGCGGGACGAATGAGCAGTTCTTC. Its protein is CATSVTSGTNEQFF.

This chain connects TRBV7-3 to TRBJ1-2; 8 nucleotides match TRBD1. CDR1 and CDR2 (germline): SGHTA, FQGTGA. V shed 3 bases and J 2 bases; nucleotides not matched to a gene: 5. The length of the CDR3 is 15 residues. The CDR3 coding sequence is TGTGCCAGCAGCTTGTCCGGACAGGGAAACTATGGCTACACCTTC. It is translated as CASSLSGQGNYGYTF.

This clone was counted between two and nine times. The rearrangement uses TRBV29-1 and TRBJ2-3; 13 positions agree with TRBD2. The CDR3 contains 17 residues. V was pared by 5 bases and J by 0 bases, with 8 bases of the junction left unmatched. The germline gives CDR1 SQVTM, CDR2 ANQGSEA. As DNA, the CDR3 is TGCAGCGTTCGGGGGACTAGCGGGGCCTCTAGCACAGATACGCAGTATTTT. Translated, it gives CSVRGTSGASSTDTQYF.

The rearrangement joins TRBV29-1 to TRBJ2-1; tentative D call: TRBD2 (5 bases). Trimming cost V 8 bases and J 10 bases, with 15 bases left between them. Germline V gives CDR1 SQVTM, CDR2 ANQGSEA. This CDR3 has 11 residues. As DNA, the CDR3 is TGCAGCTTCGTCCTTCGCGGGGAGCAGTTCTTC. It encodes CSFVLRGEQFF.

For the CDR3, the DNA is TGTGCCAGCAGCCAGGTACGGGAGAGCTCCTACAATGAGCAGTTCTTC. It is translated as CASSQVRESSYNEQFF. V is TRBV3-1 (or the pseudogene TRBV3-2) and J is TRBJ2-1; D is perhaps TRBD2 (6 bases). V was trimmed by 3 bases and J by 0 bases, leaving 12 bases between them. CDR1 LGHDT and CDR2 YNNKEL come from the germline V gene (reference sequence). CDR3 length: 16 residues.

This clone was picked up one time. V gene TRBV5-5 combines with J gene TRBJ2-2, with D tentatively TRBD1 (5 bases). There are 14 residues in the CDR3. Germline loops: CDR1 SGHKS, CDR2 YYEKEE (reference sequence). Trimming took 0 bases from V and 4 from J, leaving 7 bases between them. CDR3 loop: CASSLVRGTGELFF. CDR3 nucleotide sequence: TGTGCCAGCAGCTTGGTTAGGGGCACCGGGGAGCTGTTTTTT.

The chain employs TRBV7-3 and TRBJ2-5; weak D call: TRBD1 (6 bases). Germline V CDR1 and CDR2: SGHTA, FQGTGA. Trimming shortened V by 3 bases and J by 5 bases, and 13 bases separated the two germline ends. The CDR3 runs 14 residues. CDR3 residues: CASSFTGTTETQYF. The CDR3 nucleotides read TGTGCCAGCAGCTTCACCGGGACAACTGAGACCCAGTACTTC.

This chain joins TRBV5-1 and TRBJ1-5, with D perhaps TRBD1 (5 bases). With 4 bases removed from V and 3 bases from J, the gap between germline ends came to 11 bases. Per germline, CDR1 SGHRS and CDR2 YFSETQ. The CDR3 length is 14 residues. The CDR3 loop reads CASSLGGNNQPQHF. CDR3 DNA: TGCGCCAGCAGCCTCGGGGGAAACAATCAGCCCCAGCATTTT. Looking up the rest from reference TRBV5-1 and TRBJ1-5 gives the full variable domain: KAGVTQTPRYLIKTRGQQVTLSCSPISGHRSVSWYQQTPGQGLQFLFEYFSETQRNKGNFPGRFSGRQFSNSRSEMNVSTLELGDSALYLCASSLGGNNQPQHFGDGTRLSIL.

The chain carries TRBV7-2 and TRBJ1-1; 7 nucleotides match TRBD1. The junction had 5 bases not matched to a gene; V was cut back by 1 base and J by 6 bases. CDR1 is SGHTA, CDR2 FQGNSA, per germline. This CDR3 has 14 amino acids. Here the CDR3 reads CASSLGTGLAEAFF. CDR3 nucleotide sequence: TGTGCCAGCAGCTTAGGGACAGGCCTCGCTGAAGCTTTCTTT.

This clone is a singleton in its sample. CDR3 amino acids: CASSVDARNTEAFF. CDR3 DNA sequence: TGTGCCAGCAGCGTAGACGCGCGGAACACTGAAGCTTTCTTT. The genes are TRBV9 and TRBJ1-1, with D unclear. Looked up from germline, CDR1 is SGDLS and CDR2 is YYNGEE. V lost 0 bases to trimming and J lost 1 base, with 7 bases between them. This CDR3 has 14 residues.

This chain uses TRBV5-6 with TRBJ2-2; 9 bases agree with TRBD2. The germline CDR1 and CDR2 sequences are SGHDT and YYEEEE. This CDR3 comprises 17 residues. The trim removed 4 bases at V and 5 bases at J, leaving 12 bases unmatched. CDR3 DNA: TGTGCCAGCAGCCCGGCGGGAGCGGGAGGTGGTACCGGGGAGCTGTTTTTT. Protein product: CASSPAGAGGGTGELFF.

The table lists this clone with a count of one. The V gene is TRBV11-2, the J gene TRBJ2-7; no reliable D call. CDR3 size: 15 residues. Trimming cost V 6 bases and J 5 bases, with 20 bases left between them. CDR1 SGHAT and CDR2 FQNNGV come from the germline V gene. CDR3 in amino acids: CASSAPWARSNEQYF. In DNA form, the CDR3 reads TGTGCCAGCAGTGCCCCGTGGGCACGATCCAACGAGCAGTACTTC.

V and J are TRBV5-4 and TRBJ1-1; possibly TRBD1 for D (5 bases). Germline CDR1 is SGHNT and CDR2 is YYREEE (reference sequence). V gave up 2 bases and J gave up 10 bases, with 12 bases separating them. The CDR3 has 12 amino acids. The CDR3 loop reads CASSFAAGGAFF. The CDR3 DNA reads as TGTGCCAGCAGCTTCGCAGCGGGGGGAGCTTTCTTT.

The chain links TRBV5-4 to TRBJ1-1; D uncertain. V was clipped by 5 bases and J by 2 bases, with 4 bases between them. This CDR3 has 11 amino acids. Germline lookup yields CDR1 SGHNT and CDR2 YYREEE (reference sequence). CDR3 in amino acids: CASSSNTEAFF. CDR3 nucleotides: TGTGCCAGCAGTTCAAACACTGAAGCTTTCTTT.

V usage is TRBV29-1 and J usage is TRBJ1-1; possibly TRBD1 for D (6 bases). This CDR3 spans 15 amino acids. Per germline, CDR1 SQVTM and CDR2 ANQGSEA. Trimming took off 5 bases at V and 4 bases at J, with 20 bases between the two ends. The CDR3 DNA follows: TGCAGCGTTCCAACCCGTGGGGGCTGGGGCACTGAAGCTTTCTTT. This gives the protein CSVPTRGGWGTEAFF.